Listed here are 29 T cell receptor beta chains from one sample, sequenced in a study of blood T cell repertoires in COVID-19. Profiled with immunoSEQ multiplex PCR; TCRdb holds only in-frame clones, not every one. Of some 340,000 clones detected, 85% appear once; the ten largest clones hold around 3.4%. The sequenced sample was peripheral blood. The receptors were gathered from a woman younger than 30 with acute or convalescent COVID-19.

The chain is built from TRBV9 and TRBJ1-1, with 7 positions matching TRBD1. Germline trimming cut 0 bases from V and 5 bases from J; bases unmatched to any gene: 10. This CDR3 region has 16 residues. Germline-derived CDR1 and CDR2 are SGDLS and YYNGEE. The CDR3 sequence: CASSVAQGVIGTEAFF. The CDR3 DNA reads TGTGCCAGCAGCGTAGCTCAGGGGGTGATCGGAACTGAAGCTTTCTTT.

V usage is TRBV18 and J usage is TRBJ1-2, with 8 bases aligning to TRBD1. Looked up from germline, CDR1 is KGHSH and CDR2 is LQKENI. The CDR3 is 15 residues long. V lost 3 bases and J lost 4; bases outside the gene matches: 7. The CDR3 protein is CASSPEDRAVYGYTF. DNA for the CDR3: TGTGCCAGCTCACCGGAGGACAGGGCGGTCTATGGCTACACCTTC. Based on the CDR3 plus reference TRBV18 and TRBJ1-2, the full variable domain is NAGVMQNPRHLVRRRGQEARLRCSPMKGHSHVYWYRQLPEEGLKFMVYLQKENIIDESGMPKERFSAEFPKEGPSILRIQQVVRGDSAAYFCASSPEDRAVYGYTFGSGTRLTVV.

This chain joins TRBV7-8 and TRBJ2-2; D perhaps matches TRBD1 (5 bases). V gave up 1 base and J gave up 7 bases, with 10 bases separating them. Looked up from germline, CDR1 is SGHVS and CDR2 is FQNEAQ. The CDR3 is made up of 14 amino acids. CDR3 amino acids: CASSLGRGGGELFF. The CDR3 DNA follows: TGTGCCAGCAGCTTAGGAAGGGGCGGCGGGGAGCTGTTTTTT.

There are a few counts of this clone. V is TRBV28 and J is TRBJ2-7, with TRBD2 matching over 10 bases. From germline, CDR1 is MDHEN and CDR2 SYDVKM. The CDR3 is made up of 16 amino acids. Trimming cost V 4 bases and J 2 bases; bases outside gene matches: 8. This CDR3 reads CASSSTSGKTPYEQYF. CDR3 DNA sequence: TGTGCCAGCAGTTCAACTAGCGGGAAAACTCCCTACGAGCAGTACTTC.

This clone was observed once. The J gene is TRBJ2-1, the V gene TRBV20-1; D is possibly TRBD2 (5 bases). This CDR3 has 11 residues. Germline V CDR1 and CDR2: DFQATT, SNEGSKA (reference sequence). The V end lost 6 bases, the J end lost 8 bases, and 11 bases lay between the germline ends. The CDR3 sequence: CSAQKDYEQFF. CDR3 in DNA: TGCAGTGCACAAAAGGACTATGAGCAGTTCTTC.

The CDR3 region is CASDLSGGDSTDTQYF. In DNA, the CDR3 is TGTGCCAGCGACCTTAGCGGGGGGGATAGCACAGATACGCAGTATTTT. This chain joins TRBV9 and TRBJ2-3, with TRBD2 matching 11 bases. Looked up from germline, CDR1 is SGDLS and CDR2 is YYNGEE. This CDR3 contains 16 residues. Trimming took 7 bases from V and 0 from J; bases not matched to a gene: 7.

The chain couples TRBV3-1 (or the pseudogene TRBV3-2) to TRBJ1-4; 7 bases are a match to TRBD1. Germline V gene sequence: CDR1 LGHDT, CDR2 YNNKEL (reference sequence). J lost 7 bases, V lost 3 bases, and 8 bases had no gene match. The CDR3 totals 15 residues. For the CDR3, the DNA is TGTGCCAGCAGCCAGCGACAGGGCGGCGGTGAAAAACTGTTTTTT. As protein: CASSQRQGGGEKLFF.

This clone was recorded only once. The CDR3 DNA is TGTGCCAGCAGCTCATTATGGGGGAGGAATACGTCTGGAAACACCATATATTTT. It translates to CASSSLWGRNTSGNTIYF. This sequence joins TRBV7-9 and TRBJ1-3; D is possibly TRBD1 (5 bases). Trimming took 4 bases from V and 1 from J, leaving 20 bases between them. CDR3 length: 18 residues. The germline V gene has CDR1 SEHNR and CDR2 FQNEAQ (reference sequence).

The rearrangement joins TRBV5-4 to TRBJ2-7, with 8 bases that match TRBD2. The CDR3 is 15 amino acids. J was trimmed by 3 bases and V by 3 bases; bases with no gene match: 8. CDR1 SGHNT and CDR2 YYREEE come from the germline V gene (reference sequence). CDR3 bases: TGTGCCAGCAGCTCCCCGGGACTAGTCTTCTACGAGCAGTACTTC. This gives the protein CASSSPGLVFYEQYF.

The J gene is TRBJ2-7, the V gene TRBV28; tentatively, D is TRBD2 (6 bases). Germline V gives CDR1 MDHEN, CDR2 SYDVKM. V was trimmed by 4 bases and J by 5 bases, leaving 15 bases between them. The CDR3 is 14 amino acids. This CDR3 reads CASSSGTGRNEQYF. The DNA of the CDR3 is TGTGCCAGCAGTTCCGGGACTGGGAGGAACGAGCAGTACTTC.

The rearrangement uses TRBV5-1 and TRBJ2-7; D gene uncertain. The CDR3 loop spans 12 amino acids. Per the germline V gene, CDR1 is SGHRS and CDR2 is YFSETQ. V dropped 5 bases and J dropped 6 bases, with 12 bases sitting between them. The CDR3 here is CASSYGVSEQYF. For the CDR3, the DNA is TGCGCCAGCAGTTATGGAGTAAGCGAGCAGTACTTC.

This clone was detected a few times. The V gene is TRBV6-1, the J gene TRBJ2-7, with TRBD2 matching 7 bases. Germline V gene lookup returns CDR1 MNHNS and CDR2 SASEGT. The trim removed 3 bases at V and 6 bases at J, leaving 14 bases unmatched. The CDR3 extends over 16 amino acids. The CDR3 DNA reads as TGTGCCAGCAGTGACAACCGTCTATTGCGGGGGTCCGAGCAGTACTTC. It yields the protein CASSDNRLLRGSEQYF.

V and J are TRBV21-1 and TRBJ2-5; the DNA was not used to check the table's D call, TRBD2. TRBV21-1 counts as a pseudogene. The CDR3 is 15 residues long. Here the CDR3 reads CASSKLGGIQETQYF. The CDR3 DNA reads TGTGCCAGCAGCAAGCTCGGGGGAATCCAAGAGACCCAGTACTTC.

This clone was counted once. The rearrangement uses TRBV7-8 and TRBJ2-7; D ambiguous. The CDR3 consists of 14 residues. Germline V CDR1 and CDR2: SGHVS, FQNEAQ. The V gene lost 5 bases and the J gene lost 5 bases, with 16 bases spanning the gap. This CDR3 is CASSPSLTFHEQYF. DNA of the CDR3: TGTGCCAGCAGCCCCAGTCTCACCTTCCACGAGCAGTACTTC.

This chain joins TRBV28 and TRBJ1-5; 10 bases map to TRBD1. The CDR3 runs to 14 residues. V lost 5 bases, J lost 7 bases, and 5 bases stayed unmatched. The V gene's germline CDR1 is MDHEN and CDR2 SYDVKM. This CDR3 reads CASSPDRGRQPQHF. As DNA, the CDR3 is TGTGCCAGCAGTCCTGACAGGGGGCGGCAGCCCCAGCATTTT. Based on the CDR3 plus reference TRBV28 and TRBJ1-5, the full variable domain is DVKVTQSSRYLVKRTGEKVFLECVQDMDHENMFWYRQDPGLGLRLIYFSYDVKMKEKGDIPEGYSVSREKKERFSLILESASTNQTSMYLCASSPDRGRQPQHFGDGTRLSIL.

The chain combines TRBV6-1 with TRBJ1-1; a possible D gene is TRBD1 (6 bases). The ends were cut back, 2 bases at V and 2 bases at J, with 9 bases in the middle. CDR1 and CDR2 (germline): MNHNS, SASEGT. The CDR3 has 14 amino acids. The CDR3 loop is CASSEWTVNTEAFF. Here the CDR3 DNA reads TGTGCCAGCAGTGAATGGACAGTTAACACTGAAGCTTTCTTT.

This chain's CDR3 is CASSVTAYGYTF. The CDR3 DNA sequence: TGTGCCAGCAGCGTGACTGCCTATGGCTACACCTTC. The chain carries TRBV3-1 (or the pseudogene TRBV3-2) and TRBJ1-2; no reliable D call. Trimming left V 5 bases short and J 4 bases short, with 8 bases between. This CDR3 spans 12 amino acids. The germline gives CDR1 LGHDT, CDR2 YNNKEL (reference sequence).

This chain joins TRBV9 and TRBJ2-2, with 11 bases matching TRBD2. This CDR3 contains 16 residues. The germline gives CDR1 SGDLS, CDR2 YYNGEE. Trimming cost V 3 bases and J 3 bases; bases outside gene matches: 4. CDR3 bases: TGTGCCAGCAGCGCCCGACTAGCGGGATACACCGGGGAGCTGTTTTTT. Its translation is CASSARLAGYTGELFF.

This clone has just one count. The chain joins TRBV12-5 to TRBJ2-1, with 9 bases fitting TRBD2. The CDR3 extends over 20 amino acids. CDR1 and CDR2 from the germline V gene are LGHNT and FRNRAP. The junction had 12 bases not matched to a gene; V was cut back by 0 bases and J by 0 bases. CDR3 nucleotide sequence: TGTGCTAGTGGTTTGGTCTGGCGGGAGGGTATATCAAGCTCCTACAATGAGCAGTTCTTC. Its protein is CASGLVWREGISSSYNEQFF.

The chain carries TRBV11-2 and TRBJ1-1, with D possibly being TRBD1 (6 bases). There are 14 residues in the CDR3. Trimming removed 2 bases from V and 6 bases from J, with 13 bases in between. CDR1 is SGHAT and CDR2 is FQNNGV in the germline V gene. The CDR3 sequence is CASSLSQGAAEAFF. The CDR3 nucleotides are TGTGCCAGCAGCTTATCACAGGGTGCGGCTGAAGCTTTCTTT.

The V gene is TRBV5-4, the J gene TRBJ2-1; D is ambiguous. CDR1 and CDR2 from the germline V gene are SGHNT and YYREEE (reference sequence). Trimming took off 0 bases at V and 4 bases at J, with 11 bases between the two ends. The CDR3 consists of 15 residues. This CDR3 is CASSLGSSRYNEQFF. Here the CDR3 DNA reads TGTGCCAGCAGCTTGGGGAGTTCCCGGTACAATGAGCAGTTCTTC.

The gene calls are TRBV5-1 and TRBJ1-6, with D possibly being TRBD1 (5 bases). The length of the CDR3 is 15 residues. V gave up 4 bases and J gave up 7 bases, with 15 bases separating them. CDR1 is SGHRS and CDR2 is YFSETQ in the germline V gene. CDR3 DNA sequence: TGCGCCAGCAGCCTGGGCCAGGGTGGCAATTCACCCCTCCACTTT. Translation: CASSLGQGGNSPLHF. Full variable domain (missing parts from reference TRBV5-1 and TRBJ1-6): KAGVTQTPRYLIKTRGQQVTLSCSPISGHRSVSWYQQTPGQGLQFLFEYFSETQRNKGNFPGRFSGRQFSNSRSEMNVSTLELGDSALYLCASSLGQGGNSPLHFGNGTRLTVT.

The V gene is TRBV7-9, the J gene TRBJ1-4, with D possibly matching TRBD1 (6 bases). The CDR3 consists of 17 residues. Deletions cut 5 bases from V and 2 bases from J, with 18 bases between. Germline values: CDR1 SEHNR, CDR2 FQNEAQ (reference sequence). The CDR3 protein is CASSALPYRATNEKLFF. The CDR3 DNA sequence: TGTGCCAGCAGCGCACTACCTTACAGGGCCACTAATGAAAAACTGTTTTTT.

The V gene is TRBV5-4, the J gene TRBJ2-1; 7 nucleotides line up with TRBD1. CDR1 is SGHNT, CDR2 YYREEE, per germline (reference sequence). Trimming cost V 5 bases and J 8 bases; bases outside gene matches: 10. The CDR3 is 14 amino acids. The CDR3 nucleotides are TGTGCCAGCAGATCCCGGCGACAGGGCGATGAGCAGTTCTTC. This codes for CASRSRRQGDEQFF.

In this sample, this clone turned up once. The CDR3 sequence: CASSQAPLGDYEQYF. The CDR3 DNA sequence: TGCGCCAGCAGCCAAGCCCCCTTAGGGGACTACGAGCAGTACTTC. The chain couples TRBV4-1 to TRBJ2-7; tentative D call: TRBD1 (5 bases). The ends were cut back, 1 base at V and 3 bases at J, with 13 bases in the middle. The CDR3 totals 15 residues. Germline V lookup: CDR1 MGHRA, CDR2 YSYEKL.

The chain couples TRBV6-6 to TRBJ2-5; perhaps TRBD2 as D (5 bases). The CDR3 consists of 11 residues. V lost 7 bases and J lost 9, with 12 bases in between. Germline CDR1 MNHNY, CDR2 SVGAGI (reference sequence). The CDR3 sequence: CASTFGGAQYF. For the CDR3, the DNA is TGTGCCAGCACCTTCGGAGGAGCCCAGTACTTC.

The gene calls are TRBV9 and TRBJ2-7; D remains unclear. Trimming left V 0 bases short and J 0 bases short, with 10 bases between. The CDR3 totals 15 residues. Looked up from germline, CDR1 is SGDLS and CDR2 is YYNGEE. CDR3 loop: CASSVGAASSYEQYF. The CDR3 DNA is TGTGCCAGCAGCGTAGGTGCGGCGAGCTCCTACGAGCAGTACTTC. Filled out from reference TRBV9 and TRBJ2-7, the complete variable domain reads DSGVTQTPKHLITATGQRVTLRCSPRSGDLSVYWYQQSLDQGLQFLIQYYNGEERAKGNILERFSAQQFPDLHSELNLSSLELGDSALYFCASSVGAASSYEQYFGPGTRLTVT.

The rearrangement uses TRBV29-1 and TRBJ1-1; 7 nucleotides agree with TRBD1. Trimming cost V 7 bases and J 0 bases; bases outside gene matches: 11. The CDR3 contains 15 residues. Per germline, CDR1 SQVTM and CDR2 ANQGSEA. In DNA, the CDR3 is TGCAGCGCCCGTCCTGGGACAGCTTTGAACACTGAAGCTTTCTTT. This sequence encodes CSARPGTALNTEAFF.

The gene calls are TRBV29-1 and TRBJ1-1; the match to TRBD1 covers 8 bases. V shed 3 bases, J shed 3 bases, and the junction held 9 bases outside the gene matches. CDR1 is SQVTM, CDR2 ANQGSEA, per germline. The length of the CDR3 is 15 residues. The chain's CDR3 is CSVELQGGLYTEAFF. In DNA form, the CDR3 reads TGCAGCGTTGAGTTACAGGGGGGGCTATACACTGAAGCTTTCTTT.